What follows are 28 T cell receptor beta chains derived from one specimen sequenced in a study of OX40 agonist ivuxolimab in advanced cancers. Repertoires were generated with immunoSEQ multiplex PCR, while TCRdb's copy carries only in-frame clones and drops some. The top ten hold approximately 0.75% of the sample, which has tens of thousands of clones, 65% to 90% seen once. This sample comprised CD4+ or CD8+ T cells sorted from blood, obtained in a trial of the OX40 agonist ivuxolimab. Source of these receptors: an adult with an advanced solid tumor such as melanoma, head and neck, liver or kidney cancer.

The gene calls are TRBV15 and TRBJ2-2, with D possibly being TRBD1 or TRBD2 (5 bases each). V gave up 3 bases and J gave up 0 bases, with 14 bases separating them. CDR1 is LNHNV, CDR2 YYDKDF, per germline (reference sequence). The length of the CDR3 is 17 residues. The CDR3 bases are TGTGCCACCAGCAGGGGACGGCGGCACTCGAACACCGGGGAGCTGTTTTTT. This codes for CATSRGRRHSNTGELFF. Supplemented by reference TRBV15 and TRBJ2-2, the full variable domain reads DAMVIQNPRYQVTQFGKPVTLSCSQTLNHNVMYWYQQKSSQAPKLLFHYYDKDFNNEADTPDNFQSRRPNTSFCFLDIRSPGLGDTAMYLCATSRGRRHSNTGELFFGEGSRLTVL.

This clone was found once. This rearrangement joins TRBV5-4 to TRBJ2-5; 11 bases are a match to TRBD1. Germline loops: CDR1 SGHNT, CDR2 YYREEE (reference sequence). With 0 bases clipped from V and 2 bases from J, the junction kept 9 bases outside the gene matches. The CDR3 runs 18 residues. CDR3 amino acids: CASSLDLPGQGGQETQYF. CDR3 in DNA: TGTGCCAGCAGCTTGGACCTCCCGGGACAGGGGGGTCAAGAGACCCAGTACTTC. Full variable domain (rest looked up from reference TRBV5-4 and TRBJ2-5): ETGVTQSPTHLIKTRGQQVTLRCSSQSGHNTVSWYQQALGQGPQFIFQYYREEENGRGNFPPRFSGLQFPNYSSELNVNALELDDSALYLCASSLDLPGQGGQETQYFGPGTRLLVL.

This clone was observed a handful of times. The chain carries TRBV15 and TRBJ1-1; 10 nucleotides line up with TRBD1. With V trimmed by 0 bases and J by 12 bases, 10 bases remained unmatched. This CDR3 is built from 15 residues. Germline V gene lookup returns CDR1 LNHNV and CDR2 YYDKDF (reference sequence). The CDR3 sequence is CATSRDKGTGAWTFF. CDR3 in DNA: TGTGCCACCAGCAGAGATAAGGGGACAGGGGCTTGGACTTTCTTT. Using reference TRBV15 and TRBJ1-1 for the parts outside the CDR3, the full variable domain is DAMVIQNPRYQVTQFGKPVTLSCSQTLNHNVMYWYQQKSSQAPKLLFHYYDKDFNNEADTPDNFQSRRPNTSFCFLDIRSPGLGDTAMYLCATSRDKGTGAWTFFGQGTRLTVV.

V is TRBV10-3 and J is TRBJ2-1, with 16 bases fitting TRBD2. Germline values: CDR1 ENHRY, CDR2 SYGVKD. Trimming took 0 bases from V and 8 from J; bases not matched to a gene: 16. CDR3 size: 21 residues. The CDR3 protein is CAISESSRWGVGTSGRDEQFF. The CDR3 region has the DNA TGTGCCATCAGTGAGTCGTCCAGATGGGGTGTCGGGACTAGCGGGAGGGATGAGCAGTTCTTC.

This clone was detected once. The chain is built from TRBV5-1 and TRBJ1-2; D might be TRBD1 (6 bases). Germline V CDR1 and CDR2: SGHRS, YFSETQ. The CDR3 has 14 amino acids. Trimming shortened V by 3 bases and J by 8 bases, and 17 bases separated the two germline ends. CDR3 protein: CASSWGGAVTGYTF. The CDR3, as DNA: TGCGCCAGCAGCTGGGGGGGCGCGGTGACCGGCTACACCTTC.

This chain uses TRBV2 with TRBJ1-5; D perhaps matches TRBD1 (6 bases). Trimming cost V 10 bases and J 7 bases, with 20 bases left between them. Germline loops: CDR1 SNHLY, CDR2 FYNNEI. This CDR3 is 14 amino acids long. The CDR3: CANRNRAALQPQHF. In DNA, the CDR3 is TGTGCCAACAGGAACAGGGCAGCTTTACAGCCCCAGCATTTT.

This clone was recorded a few times. The chain combines TRBV6-1 with TRBJ2-2, with TRBD2 matching 8 bases. Germline trimming cut 3 bases from V and 8 bases from J; bases unmatched to any gene: 2. The CDR3 is 13 amino acids. Germline V gene data show CDR1 as MNHNS and CDR2 as SASEGT. Here the CDR3 reads CASSEQRGGELFF. Here the CDR3 DNA reads TGTGCCAGCAGTGAGCAGCGGGGGGGGGAGCTGTTTTTT.

This chain links TRBV9 with TRBJ1-1; no definite D call. The CDR3 has 17 residues. Trimming left V 0 bases short and J 4 bases short, with 19 bases between. CDR1 and CDR2 (germline): SGDLS, YYNGEE. The CDR3: CASSVVVPGTWGTEAFF. In DNA, the CDR3 is TGTGCCAGCAGCGTAGTAGTGCCCGGTACTTGGGGCACTGAAGCTTTCTTT.

To note about this clone: An end of the junction does not agree with germline; a read error may underlie this. The rearrangement uses TRBV6-5 and TRBJ2-1; D might be TRBD1 (6 bases). Germline V gene data show CDR1 as MNHEY and CDR2 as SVGAGI. CDR3 size: 11 residues. The CDR3 DNA reads TGTGCCAGCAGTGACGGGTACAGGGTTATCTTC. Translated: CASSDGYRVIF.

This sequence joins TRBV2 and TRBJ2-1, with D possibly TRBD2 on 5 matching bases. Trimming stripped 6 bases from V and 3 bases from J, with 12 bases between. This CDR3 has 14 amino acids. The V gene's germline CDR1 is SNHLY and CDR2 FYNNEI. The CDR3 here is CASRALASYNEQFF. DNA for the CDR3: TGTGCCAGCAGGGCCCTAGCTAGCTACAATGAGCAGTTCTTC.

The chain is built from TRBV6-6 and TRBJ1-1, with no clear D. Trimming removed 8 bases at V and 1 base at J, with 14 bases between. The CDR3 spans 14 residues. CDR1 MNHNY and CDR2 SVGAGI come from the germline V gene (reference sequence). This CDR3 is CASSSMAPNTEAFF. The CDR3 DNA is TGTGCCAGCTCGAGTATGGCCCCGAACACTGAAGCTTTCTTT.

The rearrangement links TRBV6-5 to TRBJ2-1; D gene ambiguous. Trimming took off 6 bases at V and 4 bases at J, with 7 bases between the two ends. Germline V gene lookup returns CDR1 MNHEY and CDR2 SVGAGI. The CDR3 has 12 amino acids. The CDR3 bases are TGTGCCAGCAGAGACGGATACAATGAGCAGTTCTTC. Protein product: CASRDGYNEQFF.

The chain is built from TRBV11-2 and TRBJ2-1, with 9 bases matching TRBD2. The J segment lost 9 bases and the V segment lost 4 bases, leaving 19 bases of the junction unmatched. Germline CDR1 reads SGHAT; CDR2 reads FQNNGV. The CDR3 sequence is 18 residues long. CDR3 loop: CASSSIFQMVAGDPEQFF. The CDR3 DNA reads TGTGCCAGCAGCTCAATATTCCAAATGGTAGCGGGAGATCCTGAGCAGTTCTTC.

This rearrangement joins TRBV2 to TRBJ2-5; D is undetermined. In germline, CDR1 is SNHLY, CDR2 FYNNEI. The germline V and J ends were trimmed by 7 bases and 2 bases, with 11 bases remaining between them. The CDR3 loop spans 13 amino acids. The CDR3 sequence: CASTPTKQETQYF. The CDR3 region has the DNA TGTGCCAGCACACCAACTAAACAAGAGACCCAGTACTTC.

The chain recombines TRBV7-9 with TRBJ1-3; 8 nucleotides line up with TRBD1. The trim removed 4 bases at V and 0 bases at J, leaving 5 bases unmatched. This CDR3 has 16 amino acids. Germline values: CDR1 SEHNR, CDR2 FQNEAQ (reference sequence). The CDR3 nucleotides are TGTGCCAGCAGCTCGGACAGGGTTTACTCTGGAAACACCATATATTTT. Its protein is CASSSDRVYSGNTIYF.

The chain has TRBV7-9 and TRBJ2-7; D is uncertain. V lost 1 base and J lost 2, with 9 bases in between. Germline CDR1 SEHNR, CDR2 FQNEAQ (reference sequence). The length of the CDR3 is 14 residues. The CDR3 DNA sequence: TGTGCCAGCAGCTTAGTATGGCCGGCCTACGAGCAGTACTTC. Amino acid sequence: CASSLVWPAYEQYF.

The chain joins TRBV11-2 to TRBJ2-6, with 9 bases matching TRBD1. Trimming cost V 3 bases and J 3 bases; bases outside gene matches: 3. The CDR3 has 16 amino acids. Germline V CDR1 and CDR2: SGHAT, FQNNGV. For the CDR3, the DNA is TGTGCCAGCAGCTTCGACAGGGGGTATGGGGCCAACGTCCTGACTTTC. The encoded protein is CASSFDRGYGANVLTF.

The CDR3 is CAISEKSKVEGLNTGELFF. The DNA of the CDR3 is TGTGCCATCAGTGAGAAATCTAAGGTGGAGGGTCTGAACACCGGGGAGCTGTTTTTT. J is TRBJ2-2 and V is TRBV10-3; tentatively, D is TRBD2 (6 bases). Germline-derived CDR1 and CDR2 are ENHRY and SYGVKD. There are 19 residues in the CDR3. Deletions cut 2 bases from V and 1 base from J, with 20 bases between.

The table lists this clone with a count of one. This sample also contains other DNA sequences that code for the same CDR3. J is TRBJ2-7 and V is TRBV20-1; unclear D gene. Germline CDR1 is DFQATT and CDR2 is SNEGSKA (reference sequence). Trimming cost V 1 base and J 6 bases, with 4 bases left between them. CDR3 length: 10 amino acids. The CDR3 sequence is CSARGVEQYF. The CDR3 nucleotides are TGCAGTGCTAGAGGGGTCGAGCAGTACTTC.

This clone was observed once. The genes are TRBV5-1 and TRBJ1-4; D remains ambiguous. CDR3 length equals 15 residues. V lost 5 bases and J lost 3, with 14 bases in between. The germline gives CDR1 SGHRS, CDR2 YFSETQ. CDR3 DNA sequence: TGCGCCAGCAGGGCGGACGGCTCGTCTAATGAAAAACTGTTTTTT. Amino acid sequence: CASRADGSSNEKLFF. The full variable domain, in which reference TRBV5-1 and TRBJ1-4 provide the parts outside the CDR3, is KAGVTQTPRYLIKTRGQQVTLSCSPISGHRSVSWYQQTPGQGLQFLFEYFSETQRNKGNFPGRFSGRQFSNSRSEMNVSTLELGDSALYLCASRADGSSNEKLFFGSGTQLSVL.

This clone occurred once. CDR3 coding DNA: TGTGCCAGCAGTGAACGTACTAACTATGGCTACACCTTC. Translated: CASSERTNYGYTF. This chain connects TRBV11-2 to TRBJ1-2; D gene uncertain. Trimming stripped 6 bases from V and 0 bases from J, with 8 bases between. Germline loops: CDR1 SGHAT, CDR2 FQNNGV. The CDR3 is 13 amino acids.

The chain uses TRBV27 and TRBJ2-3; D possibly corresponds to TRBD1 (6 bases). The CDR3 runs 14 residues. Germline assignment: CDR1 MNHEY and CDR2 SMNVEV (reference sequence). V dropped 8 bases and J dropped 1 base, with 13 bases sitting between them. The CDR3 spells CASQPAGGTDTQYF. In nucleotides, the CDR3 is TGTGCCAGCCAACCGGCAGGGGGCACAGATACGCAGTATTTT.

The genes are TRBV5-6 and TRBJ1-2, with TRBD1 identical over 7 bases. J lost 3 bases, V lost 0 bases, and 2 bases had no gene match. This CDR3 comprises 14 residues. Per the germline V gene, CDR1 is SGHDT and CDR2 is YYEEEE. This CDR3 is CASSLVDRDYGYTF. DNA for the CDR3: TGTGCCAGCAGCTTGGTAGACAGGGACTATGGCTACACCTTC.

This clone came up a few times. The CDR3 DNA sequence: TGTGCCAGCAGTGTTAGCGGTTGGGACACTGAAGCTTTCTTT. It yields the protein CASSVSGWDTEAFF. This sequence joins TRBV2 and TRBJ1-1; the D is unclear. The CDR3 length is 14 residues. CDR1 is SNHLY, CDR2 FYNNEI, per germline. Trimming stripped 4 bases from V and 3 bases from J, with 12 bases between.

The rearrangement links TRBV6-5 to TRBJ1-6; D might be TRBD1 (6 bases). Germline-derived CDR1 and CDR2 are MNHEY and SVGAGI. CDR3 length equals 16 residues. Between the trimmed V and J ends, which lost 0 bases and 6 bases, there was a span of 12 bases. This CDR3 is CASSYSTGAGNSPLHF. CDR3 DNA: TGTGCCAGCAGTTACTCGACAGGTGCGGGTAATTCACCCCTCCACTTT.

This chain joins TRBV11-3 and TRBJ2-2; D is perhaps TRBD2 (5 bases). V was shortened by 1 base and J by 8 bases, with 8 bases between the two germline ends. Germline V CDR1 and CDR2: SGHNT, YENEEA. This CDR3 spans 13 amino acids. The CDR3 coding sequence is TGTGCCAGCAGCTTAGTGGGAGAGGGGGAGCTGTTTTTT. It is translated as CASSLVGEGELFF.

Worth noting for this clone: Other DNA variants within this sample encode the same CDR3. This chain links TRBV15 with TRBJ2-7; D is perhaps TRBD1 (5 bases). The germline V and J ends were trimmed by 4 bases and 6 bases, with 19 bases remaining between them. Germline CDR1 reads LNHNV; CDR2 reads YYDKDF (reference sequence). This CDR3 comprises 15 residues. The CDR3 loop reads CATSKDPIPRVEQYF. In nucleotides, the CDR3 is TGTGCCACCAGCAAAGATCCAATTCCCAGGGTCGAGCAGTACTTC.

This chain connects TRBV10-3 to TRBJ1-4, with 9 bases matching TRBD1. V trimming: 2 bases; J trimming: 5 bases; junction bases outside the gene matches: 3. The length of the CDR3 is 15 residues. Germline V gives CDR1 ENHRY, CDR2 SYGVKD. This CDR3 is CAISEQTGGNEKLFF. In nucleotides, the CDR3 is TGTGCCATCAGTGAGCAGACAGGGGGGAATGAAAAACTGTTTTTT.